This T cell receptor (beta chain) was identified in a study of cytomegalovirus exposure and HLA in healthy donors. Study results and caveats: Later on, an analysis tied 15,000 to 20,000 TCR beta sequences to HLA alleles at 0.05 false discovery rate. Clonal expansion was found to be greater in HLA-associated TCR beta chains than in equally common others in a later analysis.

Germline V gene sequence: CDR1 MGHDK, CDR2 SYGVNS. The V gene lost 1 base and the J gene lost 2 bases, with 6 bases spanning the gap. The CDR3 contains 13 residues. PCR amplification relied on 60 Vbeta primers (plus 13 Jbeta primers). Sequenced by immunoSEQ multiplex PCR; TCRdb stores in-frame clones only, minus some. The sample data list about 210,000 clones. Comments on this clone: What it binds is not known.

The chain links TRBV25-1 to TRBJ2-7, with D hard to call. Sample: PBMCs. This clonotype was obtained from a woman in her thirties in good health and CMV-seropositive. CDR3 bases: TGTGCCAGCAGTGAATGGCAAGCCTACGAGCAGTACTTC. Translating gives CASSEWQAYEQYF.